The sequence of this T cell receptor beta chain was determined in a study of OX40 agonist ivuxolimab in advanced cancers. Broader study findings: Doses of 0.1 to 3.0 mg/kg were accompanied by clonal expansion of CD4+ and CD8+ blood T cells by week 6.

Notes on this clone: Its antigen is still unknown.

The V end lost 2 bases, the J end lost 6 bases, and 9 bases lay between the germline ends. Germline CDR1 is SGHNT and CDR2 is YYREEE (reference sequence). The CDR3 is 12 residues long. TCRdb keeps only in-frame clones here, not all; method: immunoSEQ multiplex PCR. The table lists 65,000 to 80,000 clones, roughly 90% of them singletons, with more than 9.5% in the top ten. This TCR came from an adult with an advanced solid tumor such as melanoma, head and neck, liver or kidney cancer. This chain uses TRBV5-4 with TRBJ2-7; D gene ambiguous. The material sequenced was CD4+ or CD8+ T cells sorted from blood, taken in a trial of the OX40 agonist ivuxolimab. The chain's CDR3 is CASSFPFSEQYF. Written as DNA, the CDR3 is TGTGCCAGCAGCTTTCCGTTCAGCGAGCAGTACTTC.